Described below is a single TCR beta chain sequence and its context. TCRdb redid the calling of the reads with MiXCR, one entry per CDR3 protein. The sample includes some 600,000 distinct CDR3 sequences, less than 25% of them seen just once. The entry originates in a study of T cell repertoires in cytomegalovirus infection. The wider study: It can be stated that public TCR beta signatures indicated CMV infection as well as a matching HLA type.

The CDR3 length is 12 residues. Germline V gene data show CDR1 as SGHVS and CDR2 as FNYEAQ. Trimming left V 6 bases short and J 8 bases short, with 13 bases between. The chain combines TRBV7-6 with TRBJ1-1; D perhaps matches TRBD1 (6 bases). The source of this sequence is a human donor in good health (CMV status not recorded). Some clones in this sample may be carry-over from other donors' samples. Sequenced sample: CD8+ T cells from PBMCs. The CDR3 coding sequence is TGTGCCAGCAGGACAGGTGGTAGAGAAGCTTTCTTT. As protein: CASRTGGREAFF.